Shown below are 12 T cell receptor beta chains from a single sample sequenced in a study of T cell repertoires in ileal Crohn's disease. Here immunoSEQ multiplex PCR was the method, and the copy in TCRdb shows in-frame clones only, minus some. The sample includes 4,000 to 6,000 clones, roughly 80% of them seen just once. The sequencing sample was made of ileal tissue. All receptors derive from an adult with Crohn's disease.

This sequence joins TRBV6-1 and TRBJ1-3, with D perhaps matching TRBD1 (6 bases). This CDR3 is built from 16 residues. Germline V lookup: CDR1 MNHNS, CDR2 SASEGT. Trimming pared 2 bases from V and 4 bases from J, leaving 15 bases between. CDR3 bases: TGTGCCAGCAGTGAATCCCCAGGGGCTACAGGAAACACCATATATTTT. Its protein product is CASSESPGATGNTIYF.

This clone occurred once. V gene TRBV7-6 combines with J gene TRBJ1-2; maybe TRBD1 (6 bases). With 5 bases removed from V and 4 bases from J, the gap between germline ends came to 11 bases. CDR3 length: 13 residues. CDR1 and CDR2 (germline): SGHVS, FNYEAQ. CDR3 coding DNA: TGTGCCAGCAGCCCCGGACAGCTCTATGGCTACACCTTC. This sequence encodes CASSPGQLYGYTF.

The J gene is TRBJ1-1, the V gene TRBV7-2; D is undetermined. This CDR3 spans 14 amino acids. Germline CDR1 SGHTA, CDR2 FQGNSA. V lost 8 bases to trimming and J lost 4 bases, with 17 bases between them. The CDR3 region has the DNA TGTGCCAGCTCCTTGTGGGAGGGCCCCACTGAAGCTTTCTTT. Translation gives CASSLWEGPTEAFF.

The sample holds a few counts of this clone. This chain joins TRBV4-2 and TRBJ1-1; no reliable D call. The CDR3 consists of 15 residues. CDR1 and CDR2 from the germline V gene are LGHNA and YNFKEQ. Trimming took off 4 bases at V and 9 bases at J, with 21 bases between the two ends. The CDR3 protein is CASSLEWGGPPKAFF. For the CDR3, the DNA is TGTGCCAGCAGCCTCGAGTGGGGAGGGCCCCCTAAAGCTTTCTTT.

This sequence joins TRBV5-6 and TRBJ1-1, with 7 positions matching TRBD1. V dropped 3 bases and J dropped 6; count of bases not matched to a gene: 11. CDR3 size: 15 residues. Per germline, CDR1 SGHDT and CDR2 YYEEEE. The CDR3: CASSSTDRWFSEAFF. CDR3 DNA sequence: TGTGCCAGCAGCTCGACGGACAGGTGGTTTTCTGAAGCTTTCTTT.

The V call is TRBV6-4, the J call TRBJ2-3, with TRBD1 matching over 9 bases. This CDR3 has 15 residues. Germline CDR1 and CDR2: MRHNA and SNTAGT. J gave up 4 bases and V 6 bases, and 8 bases lay outside the gene matches. The CDR3 DNA reads TGTGCCAGCAGCCCCGGGACAGGGTCCCCAGATACGCAGTATTTT. Translated, it gives CASSPGTGSPDTQYF.

The chain has TRBV4-2 and TRBJ1-5; TRBD1 matches at 9 bases. The CDR3 covers 16 residues. The germline CDR1 and CDR2 sequences are LGHNA and YNFKEQ. Trimming removed 0 bases from V and 4 bases from J; junction bases left unmatched: 4. Here the CDR3 reads CASSQDHGTGNQPQHF. The CDR3 DNA is TGTGCCAGCAGCCAAGATCACGGGACAGGGAATCAGCCCCAGCATTTT.

The rearrangement links TRBV9 to TRBJ2-1, with 12 bases aligning to TRBD2. Germline V gives CDR1 SGDLS, CDR2 YYNGEE. The trim removed 3 bases at V and 8 bases at J, leaving 6 bases unmatched. The CDR3 covers 15 residues. The CDR3 protein is CASSASGGASYEQFF. The CDR3 DNA reads TGTGCCAGCAGCGCTAGCGGGGGGGCCTCTTATGAGCAGTTCTTC.

A single count supports this clone. The rearrangement joins TRBV7-2 to TRBJ1-2; D call uncertain. The CDR3 covers 14 residues. Trimming took 1 base from V and 1 from J, leaving 7 bases between them. Germline V gives CDR1 SGHTA, CDR2 FQGNSA. CDR3: CASSLGTHNYGYTF. The CDR3 coding sequence is TGTGCCAGCAGCTTAGGGACTCATAACTATGGCTACACCTTC. The variable domain in full, completed from reference TRBV7-2 and TRBJ1-2, reads GAGVSQSPSNKVTEKGKDVELRCDPISGHTALYWYRQSLGQGLEFLIYFQGNSAPDKSGLPSDRFSAERTGGSVSTLTIQRTQQEDSAVYLCASSLGTHNYGYTFGSGTRLTVV.

In its sample, this clone is large. This chain uses TRBV7-3 with TRBJ2-2; D remains ambiguous. Germline CDR1 is SGHTA and CDR2 is FQGTGA. This CDR3 has 14 amino acids. V was shortened by 1 base and J by 3 bases, with 6 bases between the two germline ends. The CDR3 spells CASSLRPYTGELFF. Written as DNA, the CDR3 is TGTGCCAGCAGCTTAAGGCCTTACACCGGGGAGCTGTTTTTT. The full variable domain, its missing parts supplied by reference TRBV7-3 and TRBJ2-2, is GAGVSQTPSNKVTEKGKYVELRCDPISGHTALYWYRQSLGQGPEFLIYFQGTGAADDSGLPNDRFFAVRPEGSVSTLKIQRTERGDSAVYLCASSLRPYTGELFFGEGSRLTVL.

This clone has a handful of counts. This chain connects TRBV7-2 to TRBJ2-7, with 7 nucleotides matching TRBD2. The V gene's germline CDR1 is SGHTA and CDR2 FQGNSA. The CDR3 sequence is 16 residues long. V was pared by 2 bases and J by 1 base, with 8 bases of the junction left unmatched. The chain's CDR3 is CASSLRGGAPSYEQYF. The DNA for the CDR3 is TGTGCCAGCAGCTTACGCGGGGGAGCTCCGTCCTACGAGCAGTACTTC. The full variable domain, its missing parts supplied by reference TRBV7-2 and TRBJ2-7, is GAGVSQSPSNKVTEKGKDVELRCDPISGHTALYWYRQSLGQGLEFLIYFQGNSAPDKSGLPSDRFSAERTGGSVSTLTIQRTQQEDSAVYLCASSLRGGAPSYEQYFGPGTRLTVT.

The CDR3 protein is CASSSPTGPNQPQHF. CDR3 DNA sequence: TGTGCCAGCAGTTCCCCTACAGGTCCGAATCAGCCCCAGCATTTT. The chain joins TRBV28 to TRBJ1-5, with D possibly being TRBD1 (5 bases). CDR1 MDHEN and CDR2 SYDVKM come from the germline V gene. The CDR3 has 15 amino acids. V was clipped by 4 bases and J by 4 bases, with 14 bases between them. The complete variable domain, with remaining parts taken from reference TRBV28 and TRBJ1-5, reads DVKVTQSSRYLVKRTGEKVFLECVQDMDHENMFWYRQDPGLGLRLIYFSYDVKMKEKGDIPEGYSVSREKKERFSLILESASTNQTSMYLCASSSPTGPNQPQHFGDGTRLSIL.